Shown below are 21 T cell receptor beta chains from a single sample sequenced in a study of T cells in Graves' hyperthyroidism and ophthalmopathy. Using RNA transcripts as the source, TCR beta CDR3 regions were amplified. Primed by the HTBI set, a first-round RT-PCR was run on the TCR CDR3. TCRdb ran MiXCR on the multiplex PCR reads and lists one entry per CDR3 protein. The sample carries 480,000 or so distinct CDR3 sequences, 40% to 50% recorded once. What was sequenced was peripheral blood or thyroid tissue (not recorded which). These receptors were collected from an adult woman with Graves' disease, either hyperthyroidism or ophthalmopathy (not recorded which).

The chain combines TRBV7-9 with TRBJ2-7, with D unresolved. The CDR3 loop spans 13 amino acids. Germline assignment: CDR1 SEHNR and CDR2 FQNEAQ (reference sequence). V lost 5 bases and J lost 7, with 15 bases in between. CDR3 nucleotides: TGTGCCAGCAGCCGCGCGATTCTACTTGAGCAGTACTTC. Its protein is CASSRAILLEQYF.

The V gene is TRBV2, the J gene TRBJ1-5; 8 bases map to TRBD1. The CDR3 sequence is 17 residues long. Trimming cost V 9 bases and J 2 bases; bases outside gene matches: 15. Germline V CDR1 and CDR2: SNHLY, FYNNEI. This CDR3 is CARSGGGDGLGNQPQHF. The CDR3 DNA follows: TGTGCCAGGTCAGGGGGCGGAGATGGCTTAGGCAATCAGCCCCAGCATTTT.

V gene TRBV7-2 combines with J gene TRBJ2-5; 8 nucleotides agree with TRBD2. Near its end, the DNA agrees better with TRBJ2-1, so the J call may be wrong. Germline V gives CDR1 SGHTA, CDR2 FQGNSA. The CDR3 runs 15 residues. The CDR3 region has the DNA TGTGCCAGCAGCTTAGCTAGCGGGAACTGGAATGAGCAGTTCTTC. Protein product: CASSLASGNWNEQFF.

This clonotype occurred a few times. With a much larger clone just one base away, this may be a read error. This sequence joins TRBV10-3 and TRBJ1-6, with D unclear. This CDR3 contains 14 residues. Trimming took off 5 bases at V and 6 bases at J, with 11 bases between the two ends. CDR1 is ENHRY, CDR2 SYGVKD, per germline. CDR3 protein: CAISHGEGNSPLHF. CDR3 DNA sequence: TGTGCCATCAGTCACGGGGAGGGTAATTCACCCCTCCACTTT.

This clonotype turned up a few times. One end of the junction fails to match germline, which may point to a read error. The genes are TRBV29-1 and TRBJ2-7, with 11 bases identical to TRBD1. Germline V gives CDR1 SQVTM, CDR2 ANQGSEA. The CDR3 contains 12 residues. Here the CDR3 DNA reads TGTGCCTGGACAGGGGGCCCCTACGAGCAGTACTTC. This sequence encodes CAWTGGPYEQYF.

This clonotype was detected a few times. V usage is TRBV19 and J usage is TRBJ1-1, with a weak D call TRBD1 (5 bases). This CDR3 is built from 14 residues. Per germline, CDR1 LNHDA and CDR2 SQIVND (reference sequence). The CDR3 loop is CAQYGWGTNTEAFF. Here the CDR3 DNA reads TGTGCTCAGTACGGTTGGGGGACGAACACTGAAGCTTTCTTT.

This clonotype was recorded a few times. The chain is built from TRBV29-1 and TRBJ2-5; D is perhaps TRBD1 (5 bases). Trimming removed 6 bases at V and 2 bases at J, with 19 bases between. The CDR3 is 15 amino acids. CDR1 is SQVTM and CDR2 is ANQGSEA in the germline V gene. The CDR3 protein is CSVGPRLSFQETQYF. CDR3 bases: TGCAGCGTGGGGCCGCGACTCAGCTTTCAAGAGACCCAGTACTTC.

This clonotype is a singleton in its sample. Possible read error: a much larger clone is one base away. V gene TRBV12-3 or TRBV12-4 combines with J gene TRBJ2-2; TRBD2 is a possible D gene (6 bases). The CDR3 loop spans 13 amino acids. The CDR3 protein is CASSFRSDGGLFF. The CDR3 bases are TGTGCCAGCAGTTTCAGGAGCGACGGGGGGCTGTTTTTT.

This CDR3 reads CASSQQGPETQYF. In DNA form, the CDR3 reads TGTGCCAGCAGCCAGCAGGGGCCAGAGACCCAGTACTTC. J is TRBJ2-5 and V is TRBV3-1; tentative D call: TRBD1 (6 bases). The CDR3 covers 13 residues. Trimming stripped 3 bases from V and 4 bases from J, with 9 bases between. Germline loops: CDR1 LGHDT, CDR2 YNNKEL (reference sequence).

In DNA, the CDR3 is TGTGCCAGCAGCTTAGCCCGGACAGGGACCTACGAGCAGTACTTC. This codes for CASSLARTGTYEQYF. This chain uses TRBV11-1 with TRBJ2-7; 8 bases align to TRBD1. This CDR3 spans 15 amino acids. The V gene end was trimmed by 0 bases and the J gene end by 2 bases; junction bases not matched to a gene: 3. The V gene's germline CDR1 is SGHAT and CDR2 FQDESV (reference sequence).

The chain recombines TRBV2 with TRBJ1-1, with TRBD1 as a possible D gene (6 bases). Germline lookup yields CDR1 SNHLY and CDR2 FYNNEI. V dropped 7 bases and J dropped 4 bases, with 13 bases sitting between them. The CDR3 has 13 residues. As DNA, the CDR3 is TGTGCCAGCATAGGAGGGGGGAGCACTGAAGCTTTCTTT. Translated: CASIGGGSTEAFF.

In this sample, this clonotype turned up a few times. The chain employs TRBV6-2 or TRBV6-3 and TRBJ2-6, with D perhaps matching TRBD1 or TRBD2 (5 bases each). Germline-derived CDR1 and CDR2 are MNHEY and SVGEGT. This CDR3 has 19 amino acids. V was clipped by 6 bases and J by 0 bases, with 21 bases between them. The CDR3: CASRGTKGRVSSGANVLTF. The CDR3 bases are TGTGCCAGCAGAGGCACGAAGGGACGGGTCAGCTCTGGGGCCAACGTCCTGACTTTC.

This chain's CDR3 is CATRSSSYNEQFF. As DNA, the CDR3 is TGTGCCACGAGGTCAAGCTCCTACAATGAGCAGTTCTTC. The chain recombines TRBV24-1 with TRBJ2-1; no clear D gene. Trimming removed 10 bases from V and 0 bases from J, with 9 bases in between. CDR3 size: 13 residues. CDR1 is KGHDR, CDR2 SFDVKD, per germline.

The chain joins TRBV4-1 to TRBJ2-7, with 13 bases identical to TRBD2. V shed 0 bases, J shed 7 bases, and the junction held 9 bases outside the gene matches. The germline V gene encodes CDR1 MGHRA and CDR2 YSYEKL. The CDR3 is 17 residues long. The DNA of the CDR3 is TGCGCCAGCAGCCAAGAGGGGTGGACTAGCGGGAGTAGGGAGCAGTACTTC. Translating it yields CASSQEGWTSGSREQYF.

The chain combines TRBV2 with TRBJ2-7; unclear D gene. Trimming stripped 5 bases from V and 3 bases from J, with 11 bases between. Per the germline V gene, CDR1 is SNHLY and CDR2 is FYNNEI. This CDR3 has 13 residues. In DNA form, the CDR3 reads TGTGCCAGCAGTCTCAGTCCCTTCTACGAGCAGTACTTC. Translation: CASSLSPFYEQYF.

The rearrangement uses TRBV7-2 and TRBJ1-5, with a tentative D call TRBD1 (5 bases). CDR1 and CDR2 (germline): SGHTA, FQGNSA. This CDR3 region has 14 residues. V lost 4 bases and J lost 5, with 12 bases in between. In DNA form, the CDR3 reads TGTGCCAGCAGCTCCGGGCGCAGGGATCAGCCCCAGCATTTT. Translating gives CASSSGRRDQPQHF.

This clonotype was observed a handful of times. The genes are TRBV28 and TRBJ1-4; D not certain. From germline, CDR1 is MDHEN and CDR2 SYDVKM. V was clipped by 6 bases and J by 8 bases, with 4 bases between them. This CDR3 is 10 amino acids long. The CDR3 protein is CASRQEKLFF. CDR3 DNA sequence: TGTGCCAGCAGACAAGAAAAACTGTTTTTT.

In its sample, this clonotype was seen many times. V is TRBV10-3 and J is TRBJ1-1, with D tentatively TRBD1 (5 bases). V was shortened by 3 bases and J by 1 base, with 6 bases between the two germline ends. This CDR3 has 13 amino acids. Looked up from germline, CDR1 is ENHRY and CDR2 is SYGVKD. This CDR3 is CAISERGNTEAFF. The CDR3 nucleotides read TGTGCCATCAGTGAAAGGGGGAACACTGAAGCTTTCTTT.

In regard to this clonotype: This CDR3 fails to terminate in the conserved phenylalanine or tryptophan, so it likely reflects a read error. The V and J genes are TRBV6-2 or TRBV6-3 and TRBJ2-5, with D possibly TRBD2 on 5 matching bases. The ends were cut back, 8 bases at V and 1 base at J, with 5 bases in the middle. Germline assignment: CDR1 MNHEY and CDR2 SVGEGT. CDR3 size: 11 residues. The CDR3 coding sequence is TGTGCCAGCGGAGGCCAAGAGACCCAGTACCTC. Encoded protein: CASGGQETQYL.

This rearrangement joins TRBV20-1 to TRBJ2-2; 11 bases are shared with TRBD2. This CDR3 comprises 19 residues. In germline, CDR1 is DFQATT, CDR2 SNEGSKA (reference sequence). V trimming: 1 base; J trimming: 2 bases; junction bases outside the gene matches: 12. The CDR3 spells CSARVIQEGLAVNTGELFF. CDR3 DNA sequence: TGCAGTGCTAGAGTAATACAGGAGGGACTAGCGGTTAACACCGGGGAGCTGTTTTTT.

CDR3 nucleotide sequence: TGTGCCAGCAGCTTGGCGGGGATTAGCTCTGGAAACACCATATATTTT. Encoded protein: CASSLAGISSGNTIYF. The V and J genes are TRBV7-2 and TRBJ1-3; D gene ambiguous. The germline V and J ends were trimmed by 3 bases and 0 bases, with 12 bases remaining between them. The CDR3 contains 16 residues. Germline V gene data show CDR1 as SGHTA and CDR2 as FQGNSA.